The next 14 T cell receptor beta chains were all read from a single sample in a study of blood T cells in healthy people across ages. Combining a sample-barcoded 5' primer with a J-beta primer mix, a second PCR ran for roughly 7 to 12 cycles. TCRdb redid the calling of the 5' RACE reads with MiXCR, one entry per CDR3 protein. Among approximately 780,000 distinct CDR3 sequences listed, around 25% were seen once. This sample also belongs to another study, concerning T cells of mothers and their children.

The material sequenced was blood. These receptor sequences come from a boy aged 10-17 years in good health.

The chain is built from TRBV11-2 and TRBJ2-5; TRBD1 agrees at 7 bases. The V and J ends lost 5 bases and 1 base, in that order; junction bases with no gene match: 7. From germline, CDR1 is SGHAT and CDR2 FQNNGV. This CDR3 has 15 amino acids. The DNA of the CDR3 is TGTGCCAGCAGCCGACAGGGAACAGGCCAAGAGACCCAGTACTTC. Encoded protein: CASSRQGTGQETQYF.

The chain uses TRBV6-6 and TRBJ2-7; D gene unclear. Germline V gene data show CDR1 as MNHNY and CDR2 as SVGAGI (reference sequence). V lost 0 bases to trimming and J lost 4 bases, with 13 bases between them. CDR3 size: 15 residues. The CDR3 sequence: CASSYSFDPGYEQYF. As DNA, the CDR3 is TGTGCCAGCAGTTACTCGTTCGACCCCGGGTACGAGCAGTACTTC.

V is TRBV5-1 and J is TRBJ2-7; maybe TRBD1 (6 bases). Trimming cost V 0 bases and J 0 bases, with 10 bases left between them. The germline CDR1 and CDR2 sequences are SGHRS and YFSETQ. This CDR3 is 15 amino acids long. CDR3 region: CASSLVRTDSYEQYF. The CDR3 region has the DNA TGCGCCAGCAGCTTGGTTCGGACAGACTCCTACGAGCAGTACTTC.

This clonotype showed up just a few times. The chain couples TRBV10-3 to TRBJ2-5, with no clear D. Germline CDR1 and CDR2: ENHRY and SYGVKD. Between the trimmed V and J ends, which lost 6 bases and 7 bases, there was a span of 15 bases. The CDR3 has 13 residues. CDR3 sequence reads: CAISEVLDGTQYF. The CDR3 coding sequence is TGTGCCATCAGCGAGGTGCTAGATGGGACCCAGTACTTC.

The rearrangement links TRBV6-2 or TRBV6-3 to TRBJ1-2, with D perhaps TRBD1 (6 bases). This CDR3 has 15 amino acids. The germline V and J ends were trimmed by 2 bases and 3 bases, with 13 bases remaining between them. From germline, CDR1 is MNHEY and CDR2 SVGEGT. This chain's CDR3 is CASSYDSNRDYGYTF. In DNA, the CDR3 is TGTGCCAGCAGTTACGATTCGAACAGGGACTATGGCTACACCTTC.

This clonotype was picked up many times. The chain carries TRBV5-1 and TRBJ2-5, with 14 bases that match TRBD2. V was pared by 3 bases and J by 2 bases, with 3 bases of the junction left unmatched. This CDR3 comprises 16 residues. Germline-derived CDR1 and CDR2 are SGHRS and YFSETQ. CDR3 residues: CASSSGLAGGQETQYF. CDR3 bases: TGCGCCAGCAGCTCCGGACTAGCGGGGGGTCAAGAGACCCAGTACTTC.

The chain couples TRBV11-2 to TRBJ2-2; 7 bases are shared with TRBD1. Germline V gives CDR1 SGHAT, CDR2 FQNNGV. The length of the CDR3 is 15 residues. V shed 5 bases, J shed 1 base, and the junction held 4 bases outside the gene matches. CDR3 sequence reads: CASSRGQKNTGELFF. The DNA for the CDR3 is TGTGCCAGCAGCCGGGGACAGAAGAACACCGGGGAGCTGTTTTTT.

The V call is TRBV4-2, the J call TRBJ1-1, with D uncertain. CDR3 length: 14 amino acids. Trimming shortened V by 0 bases and J by 1 base, and 6 bases separated the two germline ends. Germline V gene data show CDR1 as LGHNA and CDR2 as YNFKEQ. The CDR3 sequence is CASSQDTENTEAFF. CDR3 DNA sequence: TGTGCCAGCAGCCAAGATACGGAGAACACTGAAGCTTTCTTT.

This clonotype was observed a handful of times. This chain connects TRBV5-1 to TRBJ2-7; 13 nucleotides agree with TRBD2. The V and J ends lost 4 bases and 3 bases, in that order; junction bases with no gene match: 4. Germline-derived CDR1 and CDR2 are SGHRS and YFSETQ. The CDR3 consists of 15 residues. The CDR3 loop reads CASSGGLAGNYEQYF. DNA for the CDR3: TGCGCCAGCAGCGGGGGACTAGCGGGGAACTACGAGCAGTACTTC. Looking up the rest from reference TRBV5-1 and TRBJ2-7 gives the full variable domain: KAGVTQTPRYLIKTRGQQVTLSCSPISGHRSVSWYQQTPGQGLQFLFEYFSETQRNKGNFPGRFSGRQFSNSRSEMNVSTLELGDSALYLCASSGGLAGNYEQYFGPGTRLTVT.

Of note for this clonotype: The junction departs from the called germline gene at one end, perhaps through a read error. In DNA, the CDR3 is TGTGCTAGCAGCCAGACAGGGGATACCTACAATGAGCAGTTCTTC. Amino acid sequence: CASSQTGDTYNEQFF. The V gene is TRBV7-7, the J gene TRBJ2-1, with 8 nucleotides matching TRBD1. The germline V gene has CDR1 SSHAT and CDR2 FNYEAQ (reference sequence). CDR3 length: 15 residues.

There are many counts of this clonotype. Here the CDR3 reads CASSHQDSLAKNIQYF. The CDR3 nucleotides read TGTGCCAGCAGCCACCAGGACAGCCTAGCCAAAAACATTCAGTACTTC. This chain joins TRBV7-9 and TRBJ2-4, with D possibly matching TRBD1 (6 bases). Looked up from germline, CDR1 is SEHNR and CDR2 is FQNEAQ (reference sequence). V gave up 5 bases and J gave up 0 bases, with 14 bases separating them. The CDR3 has 16 amino acids.

There are a few counts of this clonotype. CDR3 sequence reads: CASSPEVNTEAFF. The CDR3 nucleotides read TGTGCCAGCAGCCCCGAGGTGAACACTGAAGCTTTCTTT. The gene calls are TRBV5-4 and TRBJ1-1, with no clear D. Deletions cut 4 bases from V and 0 bases from J, with 7 bases between. CDR3 length equals 13 residues. Germline lookup yields CDR1 SGHNT and CDR2 YYREEE (reference sequence). The full variable domain, in which reference TRBV5-4 and TRBJ1-1 provide the parts outside the CDR3, is ETGVTQSPTHLIKTRGQQVTLRCSSQSGHNTVSWYQQALGQGPQFIFQYYREEENGRGNFPPRFSGLQFPNYSSELNVNALELDDSALYLCASSPEVNTEAFFGQGTRLTVV.

This clonotype was detected a few times. This chain joins TRBV28 and TRBJ1-2; the match to TRBD1 covers 9 bases. J gave up 0 bases and V 6 bases, and 2 bases lay outside the gene matches. This CDR3 has 14 amino acids. The germline gives CDR1 MDHEN, CDR2 SYDVKM. CDR3 DNA: TGTGCCAGCAGACAGGGGGCGGCTAACTATGGCTACACCTTC. Encoded protein: CASRQGAANYGYTF.

The chain has TRBV29-1 and TRBJ2-1, with a weak D call TRBD2 (5 bases). V shed 5 bases and J shed 0 bases, with 17 bases lying between them. Germline CDR1 is SQVTM and CDR2 is ANQGSEA. The CDR3 spans 16 residues. CDR3 nucleotides: TGCAGCGTTACCTACACCCCGGGATACTCCTACAATGAGCAGTTCTTC. Translation gives CSVTYTPGYSYNEQFF.